This passage covers 12 T cell receptor beta chains from one sample sequenced in a study of cytomegalovirus exposure and HLA in healthy donors. The PCR contained 60 Vbeta and 13 Jbeta primers. Repertoires were generated with immunoSEQ multiplex PCR, while TCRdb's copy carries only in-frame clones and drops some. The data hold some 130,000 clones, with about 74% observed a single time. Sequencing was done on a sample of PBMCs. The receptors shown here come from a woman between 45 and 60 years old in good health and CMV-seropositive.

The genes are TRBV19 and TRBJ2-4, with D tentatively TRBD2 (6 bases). V was cut by 0 bases and J by 7 bases, with 13 bases left in between. From germline, CDR1 is LNHDA and CDR2 SQIVND (reference sequence). CDR3 length: 15 residues. CDR3 protein: CASSIERGTGNIQYF. In DNA form, the CDR3 reads TGTGCCAGTAGTATAGAGCGGGGAACTGGGAACATTCAGTACTTC.

The rearrangement uses TRBV4-3 and TRBJ1-6; D unresolved. Germline V gene data show CDR1 as LGHNA and CDR2 as YSLEER. There are 14 residues in the CDR3. V lost 0 bases and J lost 7, with 7 bases in between. The DNA of the CDR3 is TGCGCCAGCAGCCAAGAGTACGGGAATTCACCCCTCCACTTT. Protein: CASSQEYGNSPLHF.

This clone was seen only a few times. The rearrangement uses TRBV9 and TRBJ1-1; D unclear. The CDR3 spans 10 residues. Trimming took off 5 bases at V and 12 bases at J, with 11 bases between the two ends. Germline V lookup: CDR1 SGDLS, CDR2 YYNGEE. CDR3 protein: CASRVKPSFF. Written as DNA, the CDR3 is TGTGCCAGCAGGGTGAAGCCGTCTTTCTTT.

The genes are TRBV15 and TRBJ1-6; 7 bases match TRBD1. V gave up 1 base and J gave up 7 bases; unmatched junction bases: 7. The CDR3 runs 16 residues. The germline V gene has CDR1 LNHNV and CDR2 YYDKDF (reference sequence). CDR3 coding DNA: TGTGCCACCAGCAGAGGCATAACAGGGGAGAATTCACCCCTCCACTTT. Its translation is CATSRGITGENSPLHF.

The V and J genes are TRBV5-1 and TRBJ2-5, with 7 bases fitting TRBD2. Germline V CDR1 and CDR2: SGHRS, YFSETQ. The ends lost 3 bases at V and 5 bases at J; junction bases unmatched: 4. The CDR3 spans 13 residues. The CDR3 DNA sequence: TGCGCCAGCAGCTCGAACGGGGGGGAGACCCAGTACTTC. Residues: CASSSNGGETQYF.

The chain uses TRBV5-1 and TRBJ2-1; 9 nucleotides match TRBD1. CDR3 size: 16 residues. CDR1 is SGHRS, CDR2 YFSETQ, per germline. V gave up 0 bases and J gave up 6 bases; unmatched junction bases: 7. CDR3 coding DNA: TGCGCCAGCAGCTTGGCGGTGAGGACAGGGGCCAATGAGCAGTTCTTC. It specifies CASSLAVRTGANEQFF. Based on the CDR3 plus reference TRBV5-1 and TRBJ2-1, the full variable domain is KAGVTQTPRYLIKTRGQQVTLSCSPISGHRSVSWYQQTPGQGLQFLFEYFSETQRNKGNFPGRFSGRQFSNSRSEMNVSTLELGDSALYLCASSLAVRTGANEQFFGPGTRLTVL.

The chain links TRBV7-8 to TRBJ2-3, with D possibly TRBD1 on 5 matching bases. V was pared by 2 bases and J by 4 bases, with 16 bases between. This CDR3 spans 16 amino acids. Germline CDR1 reads SGHVS; CDR2 reads FQNEAQ. Written as DNA, the CDR3 is TGTGCCAGCAGCTTATATTCAGGGTTTGGGCCAGATACGCAGTATTTT. Residues: CASSLYSGFGPDTQYF.

The chain uses TRBV29-1 and TRBJ2-6; weak D call: TRBD2 (7 bases). Germline V gives CDR1 SQVTM, CDR2 ANQGSEA. The CDR3 runs 14 residues. Trimming left V 3 bases short and J 2 bases short, with 8 bases between. CDR3 coding DNA: TGCAGCGTTGAGGGGGGGCCTGGGGCCAACGTCCTGACTTTC. Its protein product is CSVEGGPGANVLTF.

The chain carries TRBV27 and TRBJ1-5; tentative D call: TRBD1 (5 bases). This CDR3 has 18 amino acids. The V and J ends lost 1 base and 4 bases respectively, with 20 bases between them. Germline values: CDR1 MNHEY, CDR2 SMNVEV (reference sequence). CDR3 coding DNA: TGTGCCAGCAGTTTATGGGGCCCCGCACGAGCTGGGAATCAGCCCCAGCATTTT. Encoded protein: CASSLWGPARAGNQPQHF.

This clone showed up just a few times. The V call is TRBV6-5, the J call TRBJ2-7; D may be TRBD2 (6 bases). The CDR3 length is 11 residues. Germline loops: CDR1 MNHEY, CDR2 SVGAGI. The V and J ends lost 9 bases and 4 bases respectively, with 10 bases between them. CDR3 in DNA: TGTGCCAGTCAGGCGGGGTACGAGCAGTACTTC. It is translated as CASQAGYEQYF.

This clone was picked up many times. This chain joins TRBV5-6 and TRBJ1-6, with D unresolved. Trimming stripped 1 base from V and 6 bases from J, with 8 bases between. Germline assignment: CDR1 SGHDT and CDR2 YYEEEE. CDR3 length: 14 residues. The CDR3 nucleotides are TGTGCCAGCAGCTTGTACAGATCTAATTCACCCCTCCACTTT. It specifies CASSLYRSNSPLHF.

This sequence joins TRBV7-6 and TRBJ2-5, with D possibly being TRBD2 (5 bases). This CDR3 comprises 13 residues. Germline lookup yields CDR1 SGHVS and CDR2 FNYEAQ. V was trimmed by 4 bases and J by 4 bases, leaving 10 bases between them. CDR3 sequence: CASSSLRGETQYF. CDR3 sequence (DNA): TGTGCCAGCAGCTCCCTTCGGGGAGAGACCCAGTACTTC.